This T cell receptor (beta chain) appears in the sequencing data of a study of beta chain features in type 1 diabetes. As concerns this clone: The antigen is undetermined.

The isolated RNA, all of it, was reverse transcribed, so expressed TCRB transcripts were what got sequenced. Each sample of naive, central memory or regulatory T cells had, on average, about 3.57 million reads. The assay was immunoSEQ multiplex PCR, and TCRdb's table has in-frame clones only and misses some. Of around 150,000 clones in the sample, 6.5% to 10% were seen once. General study results and limits: Fewer insertions but more deletions were seen at VDJ junctions in type 1 diabetes patients. Within each of all four CD4+ subsets, Type 1 diabetes patients had TCRB CDR3s that were moderately but significantly shorter.

The TCR originated in a young woman with type 1 diabetes. The sample taken for sequencing was central memory CD4+ T cells from blood.

This chain's CDR3 is CASSLDRGPYNEQFF. The CDR3 bases are TGCGCCAGCAGCCTCGACAGGGGCCCCTACAATGAGCAGTTCTTC. The genes are TRBV4-1 and TRBJ2-1, with 8 bases that match TRBD1. V was pared by 4 bases and J by 2 bases, with 4 bases of the junction left unmatched. Germline V gene lookup returns CDR1 MGHRA and CDR2 YSYEKL. The CDR3 length is 15 residues.